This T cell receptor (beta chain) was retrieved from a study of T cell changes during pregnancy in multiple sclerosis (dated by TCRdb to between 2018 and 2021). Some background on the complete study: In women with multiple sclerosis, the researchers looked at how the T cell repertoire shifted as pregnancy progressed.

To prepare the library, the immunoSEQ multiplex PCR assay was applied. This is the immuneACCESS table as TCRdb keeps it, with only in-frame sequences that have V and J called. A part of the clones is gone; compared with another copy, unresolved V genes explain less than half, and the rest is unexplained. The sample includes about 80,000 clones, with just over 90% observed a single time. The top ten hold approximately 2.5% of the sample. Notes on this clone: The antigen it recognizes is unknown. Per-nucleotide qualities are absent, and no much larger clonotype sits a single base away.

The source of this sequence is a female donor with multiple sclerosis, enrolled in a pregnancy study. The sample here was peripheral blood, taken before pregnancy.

The CDR3 here reads CASSQDMGGGPDTQYF. The sequenced DNA: TGCGCCAGCAGCCAAGATATGGGGGGAGGGCCGGATACGCAGTATTTT. The sequence links TRBV4-3 to TRBJ2-3; 7 central nucleotides agree with TRBD2. The CDR3 starts with the cysteine, ends with the phenylalanine, and has 16 residues. Only the CDR3 DNA stays, 48 bases, in frame from base 1. Trimming takes 0 bases off V and 6 bases off J; junction bases not matched to a gene: 9. From the germline V gene, CDR1 is LGHNA and CDR2 is YSLEER.